This paragraph covers one TCR beta chain sequence. The data are from a study of blood T cell repertoires in COVID-19. Overall study: Acute and convalescent COVID-19 samples came from the United States, Italy and Spain.

Trimming left V 1 base short and J 3 bases short, with 7 bases between. The CDR3 is 13 amino acids. Per the germline V gene, CDR1 is SEHNR and CDR2 is FQNEAQ (reference sequence). The cohort comprised adults aged roughly 18 to 95 years residing in 20 to 30 US areas. Per the authors' pipeline: Reference gene primer amplification yielded estimated nucleated cell counts. Some clones are missing from TCRdb's copy, which holds only in-frame ones; the method was immunoSEQ multiplex PCR. V and J calls and clone size are as listed in that table; D and trimming were resolved from the DNA. Altogether 150,000 to 200,000 clones are present, about 91% being singletons, with the ten largest covering more than 0.75%.

This TCR was sampled from a woman under 30 who had recovered from COVID-19. Specimen: PBMCs or T cells enriched from blood (not recorded which). This chain links TRBV7-9 with TRBJ2-7; D ambiguous. The CDR3 here is CASSLGSNYEQYF. CDR3 nucleotides: TGTGCCAGCAGCTTAGGTAGTAACTACGAGCAGTACTTC. The full variable domain, in which reference TRBV7-9 and TRBJ2-7 provide the parts outside the CDR3, is DTGVSQNPRHKITKRGQNVTFRCDPISEHNRLYWYRQTLGQGPEFLTYFQNEAQLEKSRLLSDRFSAERPKGSFSTLEIQRTEQGDSAMYLCASSLGSNYEQYFGPGTRLTVT.